This T cell receptor (beta chain) was documented in a study of T cells in women clearing cervical HPV infection. The germline V gene encodes CDR1 SEHNR and CDR2 FQNEAQ (reference sequence). V shed 3 bases and J shed 0 bases, with 8 bases lying between them. The CDR3 extends over 15 amino acids. Generated by immunoSEQ multiplex PCR, the TCRdb table keeps only in-frame clones and is missing some. The repertoire table contains approximately 30,000 clones. In the case of this clone: The CDR3 end is not reached by the read, which stops 3 residues before it; the germline J gene fills it in.

This clonotype was sampled from a woman between 18 and 69 years old with a cervical HPV16 infection that either progressed to CIN3+ or cleared (not recorded which). This chain links TRBV7-9 with TRBJ1-4; D remains unclear. Sample: blood buffy coat. The CDR3 reads CASSFRQATNEKLFF. Incomplete CDR3 DNA: TGTGCCAGCAGCTTTCGGCAGGCAACTAATGAAAAA.